Shown below are 18 T cell receptor beta chains from a single sample sequenced in a study of blood T cells in healthy people across ages. A second about 7 to 11 cycle PCR used barcoded and J-beta primers. TCRdb passed the 5' RACE reads through MiXCR, listing each CDR3 protein once. This sample has under 850,000 distinct CDR3 sequences, with around 34% found just once. Material: blood. The receptors were gathered from a man in his late teens or twenties in good health.

This sequence joins TRBV7-2 and TRBJ2-3; a weak D match, TRBD1 (5 bases). CDR1 is SGHTA, CDR2 FQGNSA, per germline. This CDR3 contains 16 residues. V dropped 1 base and J dropped 2 bases, with 13 bases sitting between them. The CDR3 DNA reads as TGTGCCAGCAGCTTAGATGGCCAGGGTCCCACAGATACGCAGTATTTT. Encoded protein: CASSLDGQGPTDTQYF.

J is TRBJ2-3 and V is TRBV4-3, with D perhaps TRBD1 (6 bases). V lost 1 base and J lost 6, with 14 bases in between. Germline V gene data show CDR1 as LGHNA and CDR2 as YSLEER. The CDR3 runs to 15 residues. CDR3 sequence reads: CASSQVGGAADTQYF. The CDR3 DNA reads TGCGCCAGCAGCCAAGTTGGGGGCGCGGCGGATACGCAGTATTTT.

The genes are TRBV5-5 and TRBJ2-3; tentatively, D is TRBD1 (5 bases). The CDR3 has 13 amino acids. Germline V lookup: CDR1 SGHKS, CDR2 YYEKEE (reference sequence). Trimming shortened V by 7 bases and J by 2 bases, and 11 bases separated the two germline ends. The CDR3 is CASRRAFTDTQYF. The DNA for the CDR3 is TGTGCCAGCCGCAGGGCCTTCACAGATACGCAGTATTTT. The entire variable domain, with the rest obtained from reference TRBV5-5 and TRBJ2-3, is as follows: DAGVTQSPTHLIKTRGQQVTLRCSPISGHKSVSWYQQVLGQGPQFIFQYYEKEERGRGNFPDRFSARQFPNYSSELNVNALLLGDSALYLCASRRAFTDTQYFGPGTRLTVL.

The table lists this clonotype with a few counts. The genes are TRBV30 and TRBJ2-5; D gene uncertain. The CDR3 contains 12 residues. The germline CDR1 and CDR2 sequences are GTSNPN and SVGIG (reference sequence). V shed 0 bases and J shed 11 bases, with 13 bases lying between them. The CDR3 DNA reads TGTGCCTGGAGTGTACGTCCCTTTGAGCAGTACTTC. The encoded protein is CAWSVRPFEQYF.

The chain combines TRBV20-1 with TRBJ2-1; unclear D gene. CDR1 DFQATT and CDR2 SNEGSKA come from the germline V gene (reference sequence). V lost 5 bases and J 0 bases, leaving 17 bases between the germline ends. This CDR3 region has 16 residues. The CDR3 coding sequence is TGCAGTGCTGCCCCCCAGGCTATGAGCTCCTACAATGAGCAGTTCTTC. This encodes CSAAPQAMSSYNEQFF.

This clonotype was observed a handful of times. The gene calls are TRBV20-1 and TRBJ2-7; D is unresolved. The CDR3 spans 12 residues. Germline loops: CDR1 DFQATT, CDR2 SNEGSKA (reference sequence). The CDR3 is CSALMRSDEQYF. The CDR3 nucleotides are TGCAGCGCGCTGATGCGGTCCGACGAGCAGTACTTC.

A note on this clonotype: This sequence may be a read error, since a much larger clone differs from it by one base. This rearrangement joins TRBV5-1 to TRBJ2-5; no clear D gene. V lost 2 bases and J 0 bases, leaving 8 bases between the germline ends. In germline, CDR1 is SGHRS, CDR2 YFSETQ. The CDR3 has 14 residues. For the CDR3, the DNA is TGCGCCAGCAGCTTCGTTAAAGACCAAGAGACCCAGTACTTC. This translates into CASSFVKDQETQYF.

V and J are TRBV6-1 and TRBJ1-4, with 8 nucleotides matching TRBD1. V lost 0 bases and J lost 1; bases outside the gene matches: 4. The CDR3 consists of 17 residues. Germline V gives CDR1 MNHNS, CDR2 SASEGT. The CDR3 DNA reads as TGTGCCAGCAGTGAAGCGCCGGGGACAGGAACTAATGAAAAACTGTTTTTT. Translating gives CASSEAPGTGTNEKLFF.

This clonotype has a count of ten or more. This chain connects TRBV4-3 to TRBJ1-2; 8 bases align to TRBD1. Germline CDR1 is LGHNA and CDR2 is YSLEER. The CDR3 sequence is 13 residues long. J gave up 4 bases and V 2 bases, and 0 bases lay outside the gene matches. The CDR3 nucleotides read TGCGCCAGCAGCCAACAGGGGGCCTATGGCTACACCTTC. It translates to CASSQQGAYGYTF.

This chain joins TRBV12-5 and TRBJ2-5, with 8 bases matching TRBD1. This CDR3 spans 14 amino acids. V was clipped by 7 bases and J by 2 bases; unmatched bases: 6. Germline CDR1 LGHNT, CDR2 FRNRAP. In nucleotides, the CDR3 is TGTGCTAGTGCTTCAAGGACAGGGCAAGAGACCCAGTACTTC. This sequence encodes CASASRTGQETQYF.

The rearrangement joins TRBV4-2 to TRBJ1-3; D may be TRBD1 (5 bases). The ends were cut back, 0 bases at V and 4 bases at J, with 13 bases in the middle. There are 16 residues in the CDR3. From germline, CDR1 is LGHNA and CDR2 YNFKEQ. The CDR3: CASSQEVGTEGNTIYF. DNA of the CDR3: TGTGCCAGCAGCCAAGAAGTTGGGACGGAAGGAAACACCATATATTTT.

This clonotype was observed a few times. The chain is built from TRBV20-1 and TRBJ2-7; perhaps TRBD2 as D (6 bases). Germline CDR1 DFQATT, CDR2 SNEGSKA (reference sequence). With 0 bases removed from V and 3 bases from J, the gap between germline ends came to 15 bases. The CDR3 is made up of 15 amino acids. CDR3 sequence: CSARDRRTNNYEQYF. DNA for the CDR3: TGCAGTGCTAGAGATCGTAGGACTAATAACTACGAGCAGTACTTC.

The V and J genes are TRBV12-3 or TRBV12-4 and TRBJ2-5; D may match TRBD1 or TRBD2 (5 bases each). This CDR3 spans 13 amino acids. The ends were cut back, 4 bases at V and 2 bases at J, with 8 bases in the middle. The CDR3 reads CASSWDAQETQYF. Here the CDR3 DNA reads TGTGCCAGCAGTTGGGACGCGCAAGAGACCCAGTACTTC.

Notes on this clonotype: One junction end disagrees with the germline gene, perhaps due to a read error. This chain uses TRBV7-6 with TRBJ2-3; D remains ambiguous. Per germline, CDR1 SGHVS and CDR2 FNYEAQ. The CDR3 contains 14 residues. DNA for the CDR3: TGTGTCAGCACCCGAGGTTCGTCCACAGATACGCAGTATTTT. It yields the protein CVSTRGSSTDTQYF.

This clonotype has more than one count but fewer than ten. The rearrangement uses TRBV7-3 and TRBJ1-3; D may be TRBD1 (5 bases). This CDR3 has 16 residues. V gave up 2 bases and J gave up 0 bases, with 11 bases separating them. Germline V gene lookup returns CDR1 SGHTA and CDR2 FQGTGA. In nucleotides, the CDR3 is TGTGCCAGCAGCTTAGGGGGACCCAACTCTGGAAACACCATATATTTT. It encodes CASSLGGPNSGNTIYF.

This clonotype came up a few times. V and J are TRBV9 and TRBJ2-5, with 7 bases aligning to TRBD2. In germline, CDR1 is SGDLS, CDR2 YYNGEE. V was pared by 7 bases and J by 13 bases, with 22 bases of the junction left unmatched. CDR3 size: 15 residues. CDR3 nucleotides: TGTGCCAGCTACCCATGGGGGGGGGTAATTAATGAGCGGTACTTC. It specifies CASYPWGGVINERYF.

The genes are TRBV6-2 or TRBV6-3 and TRBJ2-7; 8 bases are a match to TRBD1. The CDR3 consists of 15 residues. Losses at the gene ends were 3 bases for V and 3 bases for J; bases not matched to a gene: 7. Germline V CDR1 and CDR2: MNHEY, SVGEGT. CDR3 in DNA: TGTGCCAGCAGTTATCCCGGGACAGGAGTCTACGAGCAGTACTTC. This encodes CASSYPGTGVYEQYF.

This clonotype has a count of ten or more. The genes are TRBV7-2 and TRBJ2-3; maybe TRBD1 (5 bases). Germline V lookup: CDR1 SGHTA, CDR2 FQGNSA. The CDR3 loop spans 14 amino acids. The ends were cut back, 5 bases at V and 0 bases at J, with 9 bases in the middle. CDR3 bases: TGTGCCAGCAGCCCTAAGGGGAGCACAGATACGCAGTATTTT. This encodes CASSPKGSTDTQYF. Looking up the rest from reference TRBV7-2 and TRBJ2-3 gives the full variable domain: GAGVSQSPSNKVTEKGKDVELRCDPISGHTALYWYRQSLGQGLEFLIYFQGNSAPDKSGLPSDRFSAERTGGSVSTLTIQRTQQEDSAVYLCASSPKGSTDTQYFGPGTRLTVL.